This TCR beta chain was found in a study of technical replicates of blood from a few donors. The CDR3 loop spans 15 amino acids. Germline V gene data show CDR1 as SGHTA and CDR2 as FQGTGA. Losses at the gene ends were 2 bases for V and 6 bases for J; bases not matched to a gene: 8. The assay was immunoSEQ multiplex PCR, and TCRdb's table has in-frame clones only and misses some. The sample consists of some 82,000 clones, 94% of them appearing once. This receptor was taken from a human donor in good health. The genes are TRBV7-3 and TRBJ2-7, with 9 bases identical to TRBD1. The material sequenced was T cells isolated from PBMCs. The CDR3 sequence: CASSLWVGQGGEQYF. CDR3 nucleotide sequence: TGTGCCAGCAGCTTATGGGTGGGACAGGGAGGCGAGCAGTACTTC.